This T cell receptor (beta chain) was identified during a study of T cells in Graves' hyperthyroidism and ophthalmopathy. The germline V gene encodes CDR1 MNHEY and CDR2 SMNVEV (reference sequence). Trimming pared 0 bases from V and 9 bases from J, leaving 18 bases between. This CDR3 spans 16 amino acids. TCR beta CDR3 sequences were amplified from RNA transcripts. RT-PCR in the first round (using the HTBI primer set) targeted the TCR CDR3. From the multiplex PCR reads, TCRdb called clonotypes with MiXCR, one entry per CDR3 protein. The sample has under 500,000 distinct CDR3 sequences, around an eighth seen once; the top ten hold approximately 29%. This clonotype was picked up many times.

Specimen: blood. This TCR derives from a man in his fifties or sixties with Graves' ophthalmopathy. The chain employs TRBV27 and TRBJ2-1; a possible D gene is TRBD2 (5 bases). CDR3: CASSLSKRGTGGEQFF. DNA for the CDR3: TGTGCCAGCAGTTTATCGAAACGGGGAACCGGTGGTGAGCAGTTCTTC.